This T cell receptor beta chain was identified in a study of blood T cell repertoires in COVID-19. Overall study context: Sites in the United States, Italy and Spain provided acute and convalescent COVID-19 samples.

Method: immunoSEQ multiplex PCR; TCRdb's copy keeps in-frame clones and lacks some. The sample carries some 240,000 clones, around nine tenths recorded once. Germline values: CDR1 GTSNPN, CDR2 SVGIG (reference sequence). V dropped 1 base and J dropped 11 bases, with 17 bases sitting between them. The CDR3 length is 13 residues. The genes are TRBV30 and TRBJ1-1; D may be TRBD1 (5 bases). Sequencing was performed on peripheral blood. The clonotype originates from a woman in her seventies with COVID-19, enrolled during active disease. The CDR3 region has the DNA TGTGCCTGGAGTGCGGGGGATTCGCGGGGTGCTTTCTTT. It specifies CAWSAGDSRGAFF.